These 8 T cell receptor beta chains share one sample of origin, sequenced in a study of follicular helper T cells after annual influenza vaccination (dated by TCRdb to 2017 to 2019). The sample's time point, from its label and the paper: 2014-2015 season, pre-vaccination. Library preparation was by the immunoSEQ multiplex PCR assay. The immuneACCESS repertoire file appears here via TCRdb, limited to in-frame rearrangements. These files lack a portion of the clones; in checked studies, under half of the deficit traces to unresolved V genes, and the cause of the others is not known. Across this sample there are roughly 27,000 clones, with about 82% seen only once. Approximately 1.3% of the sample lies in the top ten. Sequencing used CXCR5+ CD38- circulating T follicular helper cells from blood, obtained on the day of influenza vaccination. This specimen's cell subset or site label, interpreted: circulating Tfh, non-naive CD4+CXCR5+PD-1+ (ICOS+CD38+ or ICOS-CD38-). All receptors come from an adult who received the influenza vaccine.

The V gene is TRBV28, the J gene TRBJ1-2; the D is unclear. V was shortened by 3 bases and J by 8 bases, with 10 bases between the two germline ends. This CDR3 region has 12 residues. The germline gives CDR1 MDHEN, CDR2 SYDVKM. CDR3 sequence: CASSLRGIGYTF. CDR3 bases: TGTGCCAGCAGTTTGAGAGGGATCGGCTACACCTTC.

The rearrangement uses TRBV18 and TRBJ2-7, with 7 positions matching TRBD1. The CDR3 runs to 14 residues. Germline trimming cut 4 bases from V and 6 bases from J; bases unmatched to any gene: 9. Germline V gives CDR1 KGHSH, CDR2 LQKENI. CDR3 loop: CASSLQGSHSEQYF. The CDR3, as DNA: TGTGCCAGCTCACTACAGGGGTCCCATTCCGAGCAGTACTTC.

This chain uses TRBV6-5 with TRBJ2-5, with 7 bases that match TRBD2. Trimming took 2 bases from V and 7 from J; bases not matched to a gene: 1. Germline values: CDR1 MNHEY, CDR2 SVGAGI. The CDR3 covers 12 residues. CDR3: CASSYGGGTQYF. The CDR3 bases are TGTGCCAGCAGTTACGGCGGGGGGACCCAGTACTTC.

The CDR3 sequence: CASNTRRTGLGDTQYF. The CDR3, as DNA: TGTGCCAGCAACACAAGACGGACAGGGTTGGGGGATACGCAGTATTTT. The V call is TRBV28, the J call TRBJ2-3; 8 bases map to TRBD1. Germline V gives CDR1 MDHEN, CDR2 SYDVKM. CDR3 length equals 16 residues. The junction had 15 bases not matched to a gene; V was cut back by 7 bases and J by 6 bases. Filled out from reference TRBV28 and TRBJ2-3, the complete variable domain reads DVKVTQSSRYLVKRTGEKVFLECVQDMDHENMFWYRQDPGLGLRLIYFSYDVKMKEKGDIPEGYSVSREKKERFSLILESASTNQTSMYLCASNTRRTGLGDTQYFGPGTRLTVL.

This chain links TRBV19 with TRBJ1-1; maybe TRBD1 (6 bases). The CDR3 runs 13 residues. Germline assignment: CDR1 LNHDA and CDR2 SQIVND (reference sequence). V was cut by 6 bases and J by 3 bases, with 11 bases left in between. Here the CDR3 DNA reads TGTGCCAGTAGGGGACATGGGGACACTGAAGCTTTCTTT. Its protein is CASRGHGDTEAFF.

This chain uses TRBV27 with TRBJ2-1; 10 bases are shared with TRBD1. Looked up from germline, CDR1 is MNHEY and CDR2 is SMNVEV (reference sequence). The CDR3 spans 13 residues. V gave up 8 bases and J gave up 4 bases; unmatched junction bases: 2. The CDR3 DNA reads TGTGCCAGCCGGACAGGGGGTTACAATGAGCAGTTCTTC. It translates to CASRTGGYNEQFF.

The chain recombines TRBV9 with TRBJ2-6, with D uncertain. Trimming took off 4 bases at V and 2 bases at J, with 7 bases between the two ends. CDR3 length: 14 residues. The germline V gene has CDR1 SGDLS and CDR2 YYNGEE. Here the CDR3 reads CASSPSAGANVLTF. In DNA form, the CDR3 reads TGTGCCAGCAGCCCCAGTGCTGGGGCCAACGTCCTGACTTTC.

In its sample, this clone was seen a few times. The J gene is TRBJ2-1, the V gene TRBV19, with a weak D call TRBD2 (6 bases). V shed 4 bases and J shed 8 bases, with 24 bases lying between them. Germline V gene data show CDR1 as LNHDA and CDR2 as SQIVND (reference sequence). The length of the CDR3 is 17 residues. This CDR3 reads CASSTHPTKGTSDEQFF. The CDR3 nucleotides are TGTGCCAGTAGTACACACCCAACGAAAGGGACTTCTGATGAGCAGTTCTTC. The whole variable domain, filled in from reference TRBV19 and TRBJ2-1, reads DGGITQSPKYLFRKEGQNVTLSCEQNLNHDAMYWYRQDPGQGLRLIYYSQIVNDFQKGDIAEGYSVSREKKESFPLTVTSAQKNPTAFYLCASSTHPTKGTSDEQFFGPGTRLTVL.